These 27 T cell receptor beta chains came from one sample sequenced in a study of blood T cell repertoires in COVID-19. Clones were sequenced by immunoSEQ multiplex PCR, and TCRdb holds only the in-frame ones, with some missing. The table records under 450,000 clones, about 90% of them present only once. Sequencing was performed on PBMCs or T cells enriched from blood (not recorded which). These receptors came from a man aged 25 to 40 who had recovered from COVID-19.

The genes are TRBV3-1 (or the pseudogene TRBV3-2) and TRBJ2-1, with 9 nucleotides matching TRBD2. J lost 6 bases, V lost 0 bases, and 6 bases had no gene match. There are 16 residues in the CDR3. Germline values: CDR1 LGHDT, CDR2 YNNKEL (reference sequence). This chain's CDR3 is CASSQDVAGGGNEQFF. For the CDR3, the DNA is TGTGCCAGCAGCCAAGATGTGGCGGGGGGGGGCAATGAGCAGTTCTTC.

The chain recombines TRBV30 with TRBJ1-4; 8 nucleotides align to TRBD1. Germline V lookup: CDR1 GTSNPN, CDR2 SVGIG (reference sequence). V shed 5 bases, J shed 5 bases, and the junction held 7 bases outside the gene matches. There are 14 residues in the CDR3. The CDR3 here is CAWSRGQSNEKLFF. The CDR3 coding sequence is TGTGCCTGGTCCAGGGGGCAGTCCAATGAAAAACTGTTTTTT.

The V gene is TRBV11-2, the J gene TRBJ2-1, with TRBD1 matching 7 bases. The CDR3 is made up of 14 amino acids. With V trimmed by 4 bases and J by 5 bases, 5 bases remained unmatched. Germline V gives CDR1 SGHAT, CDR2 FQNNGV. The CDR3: CASSSNQGDNEQFF. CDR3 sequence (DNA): TGTGCCAGCAGCTCCAACCAGGGGGACAATGAGCAGTTCTTC.

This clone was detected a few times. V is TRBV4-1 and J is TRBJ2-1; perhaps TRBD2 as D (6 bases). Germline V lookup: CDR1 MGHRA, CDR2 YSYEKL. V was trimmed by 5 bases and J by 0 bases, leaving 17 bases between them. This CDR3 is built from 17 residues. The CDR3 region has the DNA TGCGCCAGCAGCGGCCGGGACTCACACTACTCCTACAATGAGCAGTTCTTC. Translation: CASSGRDSHYSYNEQFF.

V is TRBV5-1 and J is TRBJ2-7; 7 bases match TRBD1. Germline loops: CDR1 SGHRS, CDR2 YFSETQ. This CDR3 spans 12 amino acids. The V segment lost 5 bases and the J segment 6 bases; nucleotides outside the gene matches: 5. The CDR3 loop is CASRLTGSEQYF. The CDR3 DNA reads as TGCGCCAGCAGGTTGACAGGGAGCGAGCAGTACTTC.

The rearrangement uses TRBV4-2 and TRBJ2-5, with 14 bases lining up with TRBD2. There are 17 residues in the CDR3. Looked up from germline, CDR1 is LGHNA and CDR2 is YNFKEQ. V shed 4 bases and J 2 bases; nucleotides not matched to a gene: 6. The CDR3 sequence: CASSLGTSGGMQETQYF. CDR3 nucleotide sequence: TGTGCCAGCAGCCTTGGGACTAGCGGGGGAATGCAAGAGACCCAGTACTTC.

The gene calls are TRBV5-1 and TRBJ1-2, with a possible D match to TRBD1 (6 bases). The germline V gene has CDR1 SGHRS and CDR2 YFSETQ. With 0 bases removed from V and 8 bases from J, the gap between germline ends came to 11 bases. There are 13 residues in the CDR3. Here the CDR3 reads CASSLGQEDGYTF. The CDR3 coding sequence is TGCGCCAGCAGCTTGGGACAGGAGGACGGCTACACCTTC.

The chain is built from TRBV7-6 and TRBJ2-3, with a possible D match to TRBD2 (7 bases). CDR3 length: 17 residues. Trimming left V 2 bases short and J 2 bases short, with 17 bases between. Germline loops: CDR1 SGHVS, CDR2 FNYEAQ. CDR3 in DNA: TGTGCCAGCAGCTTACTCGGTGGCGGGGGCCACACAGATACGCAGTATTTT. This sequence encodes CASSLLGGGGHTDTQYF.

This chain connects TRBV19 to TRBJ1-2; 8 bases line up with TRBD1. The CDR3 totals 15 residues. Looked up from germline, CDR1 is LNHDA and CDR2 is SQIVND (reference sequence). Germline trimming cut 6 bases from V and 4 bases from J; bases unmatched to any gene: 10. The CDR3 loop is CASRDLSDRAYGYTF. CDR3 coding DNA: TGTGCCAGTAGAGACCTCTCGGACAGGGCCTATGGCTACACCTTC.

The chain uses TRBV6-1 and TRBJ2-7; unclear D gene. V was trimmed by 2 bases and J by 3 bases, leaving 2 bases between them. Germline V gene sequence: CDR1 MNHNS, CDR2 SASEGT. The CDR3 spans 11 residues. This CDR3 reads CASSEYYEQYF. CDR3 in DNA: TGTGCCAGCAGTGAATACTACGAGCAGTACTTC.

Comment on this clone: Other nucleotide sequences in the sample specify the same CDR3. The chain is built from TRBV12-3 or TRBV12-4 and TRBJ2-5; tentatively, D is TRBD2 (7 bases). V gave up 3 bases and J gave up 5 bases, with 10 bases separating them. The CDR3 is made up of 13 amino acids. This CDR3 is CASSFGGAETQYF. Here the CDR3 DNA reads TGTGCCAGCAGTTTTGGGGGGGCGGAGACCCAGTACTTC.

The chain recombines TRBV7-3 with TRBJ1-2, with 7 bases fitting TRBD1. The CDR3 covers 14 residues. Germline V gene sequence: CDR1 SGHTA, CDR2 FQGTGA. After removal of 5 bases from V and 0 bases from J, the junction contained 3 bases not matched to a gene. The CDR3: CASSPDRSNYGYTF. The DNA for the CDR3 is TGTGCCAGCAGCCCGGACAGGTCTAACTATGGCTACACCTTC.

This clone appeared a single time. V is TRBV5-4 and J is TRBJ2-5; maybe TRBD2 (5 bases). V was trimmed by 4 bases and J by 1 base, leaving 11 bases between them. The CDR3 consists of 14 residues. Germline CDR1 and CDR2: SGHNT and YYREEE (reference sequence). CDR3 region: CASSPGISQETQYF. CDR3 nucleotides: TGTGCCAGCAGCCCGGGAATCTCCCAAGAGACCCAGTACTTC.

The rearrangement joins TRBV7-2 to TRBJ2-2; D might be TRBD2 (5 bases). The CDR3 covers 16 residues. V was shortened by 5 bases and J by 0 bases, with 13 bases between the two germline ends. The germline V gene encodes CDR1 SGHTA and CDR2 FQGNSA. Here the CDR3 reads CASSAGPRANTGELFF. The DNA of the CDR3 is TGTGCCAGCAGCGCCGGGCCGCGGGCGAACACCGGGGAGCTGTTTTTT.

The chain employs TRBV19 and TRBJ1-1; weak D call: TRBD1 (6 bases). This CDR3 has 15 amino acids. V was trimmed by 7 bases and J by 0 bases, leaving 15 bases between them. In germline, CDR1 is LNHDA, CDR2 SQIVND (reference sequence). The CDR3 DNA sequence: TGTGCCAGTAAGATTGGGGGCGGTATGAACACTGAAGCTTTCTTT. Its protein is CASKIGGGMNTEAFF.

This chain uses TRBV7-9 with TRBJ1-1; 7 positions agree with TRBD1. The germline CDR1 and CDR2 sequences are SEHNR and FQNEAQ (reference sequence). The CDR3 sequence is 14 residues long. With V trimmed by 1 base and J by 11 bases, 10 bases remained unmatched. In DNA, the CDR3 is TGTGCCAGCAGCTTAGGGGGGACAGCCCTTGGGGCTTTCTTT. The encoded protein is CASSLGGTALGAFF.

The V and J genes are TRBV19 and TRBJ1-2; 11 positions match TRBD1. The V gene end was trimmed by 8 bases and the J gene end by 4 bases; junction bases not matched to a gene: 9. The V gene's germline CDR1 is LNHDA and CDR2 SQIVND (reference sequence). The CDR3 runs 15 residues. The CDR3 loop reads CASVTGTGGSYGYTF. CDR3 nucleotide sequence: TGTGCCAGTGTCACCGGGACAGGGGGTTCCTATGGCTACACCTTC.

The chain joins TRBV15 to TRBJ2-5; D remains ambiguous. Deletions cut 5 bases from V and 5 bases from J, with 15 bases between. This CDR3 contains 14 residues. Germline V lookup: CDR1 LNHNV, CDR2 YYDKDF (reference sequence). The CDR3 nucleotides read TGTGCCACCAGCTCTCGTAGTCTCGGGGAGACCCAGTACTTC. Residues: CATSSRSLGETQYF.

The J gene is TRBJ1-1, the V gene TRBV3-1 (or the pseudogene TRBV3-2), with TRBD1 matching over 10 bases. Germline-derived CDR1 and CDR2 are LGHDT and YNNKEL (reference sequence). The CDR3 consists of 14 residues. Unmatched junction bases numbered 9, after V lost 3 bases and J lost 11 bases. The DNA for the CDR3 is TGTGCCAGCAGCCACCGGGACAGGGGAGGAGGGGCTTTCTTT. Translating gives CASSHRDRGGGAFF.

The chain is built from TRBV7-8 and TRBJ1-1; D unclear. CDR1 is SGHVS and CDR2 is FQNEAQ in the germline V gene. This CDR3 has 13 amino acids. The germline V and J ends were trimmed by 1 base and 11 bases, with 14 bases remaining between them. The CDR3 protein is CASSLDEGDSAFF. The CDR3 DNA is TGTGCCAGCAGCTTAGATGAGGGCGATTCGGCTTTCTTT.

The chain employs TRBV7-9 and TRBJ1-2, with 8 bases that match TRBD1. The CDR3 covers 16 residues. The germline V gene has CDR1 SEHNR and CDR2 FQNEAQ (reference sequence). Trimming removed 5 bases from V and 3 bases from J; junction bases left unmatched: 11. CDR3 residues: CASSPGGAILYYGYTF. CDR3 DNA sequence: TGTGCCAGCAGCCCAGGGGGCGCGATTTTATACTATGGCTACACCTTC. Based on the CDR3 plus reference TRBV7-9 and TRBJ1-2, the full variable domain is DTGVSQNPRHKITKRGQNVTFRCDPISEHNRLYWYRQTLGQGPEFLTYFQNEAQLEKSRLLSDRFSAERPKGSFSTLEIQRTEQGDSAMYLCASSPGGAILYYGYTFGSGTRLTVV.

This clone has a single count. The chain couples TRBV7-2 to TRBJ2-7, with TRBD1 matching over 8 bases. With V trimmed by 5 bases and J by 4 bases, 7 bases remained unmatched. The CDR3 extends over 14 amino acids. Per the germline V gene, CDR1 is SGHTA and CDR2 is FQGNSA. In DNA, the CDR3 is TGTGCCAGCAGCCTACAGCAGGGGGCTTACGAGCAGTACTTC. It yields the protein CASSLQQGAYEQYF.

DNA of the CDR3: TGTGCCAGCAGTGACAGGGGGCGGATAGAAACGTTCTTC. This sequence encodes CASSDRGRIETFF. The chain links TRBV6-2 or TRBV6-3 to TRBJ2-1; 10 nucleotides agree with TRBD1. From germline, CDR1 is MNHEY and CDR2 SVGEGT. V was pared by 5 bases and J by 15 bases, with 10 bases of the junction left unmatched. CDR3 length: 13 residues.

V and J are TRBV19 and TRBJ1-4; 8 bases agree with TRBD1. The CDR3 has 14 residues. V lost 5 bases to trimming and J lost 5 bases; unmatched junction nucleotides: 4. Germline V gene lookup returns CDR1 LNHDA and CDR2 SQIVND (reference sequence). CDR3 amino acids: CASSPGQANEKLFF. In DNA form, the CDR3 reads TGTGCCAGTAGTCCGGGACAGGCCAATGAAAAACTGTTTTTT.

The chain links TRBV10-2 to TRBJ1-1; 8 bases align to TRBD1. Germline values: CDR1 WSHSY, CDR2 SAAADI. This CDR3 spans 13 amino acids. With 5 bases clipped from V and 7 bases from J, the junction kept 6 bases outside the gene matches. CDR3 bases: TGCGCCAGCAGTTCGCAGGGGGCCGGTGAAGCTTTCTTT. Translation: CASSSQGAGEAFF.

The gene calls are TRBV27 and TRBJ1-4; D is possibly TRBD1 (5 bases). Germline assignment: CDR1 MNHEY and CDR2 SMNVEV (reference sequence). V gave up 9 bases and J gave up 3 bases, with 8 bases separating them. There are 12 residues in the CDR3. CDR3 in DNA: TGTGCCAGTCGACAGTCTAATGAAAAACTGTTTTTT. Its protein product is CASRQSNEKLFF.

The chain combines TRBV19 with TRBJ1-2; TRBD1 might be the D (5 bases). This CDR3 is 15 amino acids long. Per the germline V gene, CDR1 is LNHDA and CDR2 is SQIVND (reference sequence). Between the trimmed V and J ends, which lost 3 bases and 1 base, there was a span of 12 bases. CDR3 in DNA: TGTGCCAGTAGTATTGGGGCAGCACTTAACTATGGCTACACCTTC. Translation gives CASSIGAALNYGYTF.